This T cell receptor (beta chain) is drawn from a study of somatic reversion in DOCK8 deficiency (dated by TCRdb to about 2020). With respect to the entire study: The study compared T cell receptor beta repertoires of DOCK8-deficient patients, DOCK8-revertant patients and healthy volunteers. The ways in which somatic reversion of pathogenic DOCK8 variants alters lymphocyte differentiation and function in DOCK8 deficiency were investigated. The DOCK8-deficient patients included in the study had been previously reported. The investigation overall reported the following: The methods did not specify, sample by sample, whether the source material for each sample was whole blood or PBMCs.

Reading from cysteine to phenylalanine, the CDR3 counts 12 amino acids. The entry retains the CDR3 DNA only, 36 bases that are in frame from base 1. The germline V gene (reference sequence) yields WNHNN for CDR1 and SYGVQD for CDR2. The receptor library was made with multiplex PCR. One-step amplicon PCR with EuroClonality-NGS primers was used to generate TRB libraries from roughly 110 ng genomic DNA. TRB amplicons were sequenced on Illumina MiSeq instruments with 2 x 250 bp version 2 chemistry. In the paper's pipeline: IMGT/HighV-QUEST was used for primary TRB sequence analysis and V(D)J annotation. Repertoire diversity and composition were evaluated with VDJtools after nonfunctional clones were removed and downsampling was applied for comparisons between samples. The public reads were run again by TCRdb, first through fastp at Q25 and then through MiXCR, and only productive beta chains were kept. CDR3 protein sequences are deduplicated, and each keeps its most common genes and DNA. TCRdb, not the original authors, processed these V and J calls. Within this sample are more than 1,300 distinct CDR3 sequences, with around 18% of them counted one time only. Of the sample, around 79% is held by the ten largest clones.

Genomic DNA for TCR repertoire analysis was extracted from either whole blood samples or PBMCs. Three DOCK8-revertant patients were sampled, some at multiple time points. This clonotype is categorized as medium-sized (0.01 to 0.1%). It has no known antigen specificity. Compared with germline, one end of the junction differs, possibly owing to a read error. This receptor was identified in a human donor with DOCK8 deficiency. The chain was built from TRBV10-1 and TRBJ2-7, with no D gene named confidently. What was sequenced was blood. Interpreted using the paper, the cell subset or site label stands for: DOCK8-deficient patient with somatic reversion. The sequenced DNA is TGCGCCAGCAGTGAAAACGGCTACGAACAGTACTTC. The translation is CASSENGYEQYF.